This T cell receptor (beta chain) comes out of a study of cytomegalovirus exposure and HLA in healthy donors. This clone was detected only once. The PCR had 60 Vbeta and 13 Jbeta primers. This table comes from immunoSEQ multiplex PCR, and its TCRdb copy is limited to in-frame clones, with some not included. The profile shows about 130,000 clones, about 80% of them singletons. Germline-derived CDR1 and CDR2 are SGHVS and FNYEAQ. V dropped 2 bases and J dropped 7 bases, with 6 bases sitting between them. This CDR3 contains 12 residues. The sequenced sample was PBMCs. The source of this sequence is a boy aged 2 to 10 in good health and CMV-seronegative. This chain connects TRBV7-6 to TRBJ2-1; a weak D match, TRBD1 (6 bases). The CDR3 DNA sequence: TGTGCCAGCAGCTTAAGGGGGAATGAGCAGTTCTTC. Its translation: CASSLRGNEQFF. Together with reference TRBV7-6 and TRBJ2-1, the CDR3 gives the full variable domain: GAGVSQSPRYKVTKRGQDVALRCDPISGHVSLYWYRQALGQGPEFLTYFNYEAQQDKSGLPNDRFSAERPEGSISTLTIQRTEQRDSAMYRCASSLRGNEQFFGPGTRLTVL.